This TCR beta chain was captured by sequencing in a study of CXCR3-negative and CXCR3-positive naive CD8 T cells (dated by TCRdb to the late 2010s). Notes on the research overall: Some 130 million TRB reads were obtained in total, roughly 1.5 +/- 0.3 million reads per library. The diversity and physicochemical repertoire analyses included under 12 donors pooled from two independent experiments. Naive subsets from about 5 donors and memory cells from 3 donors were included in the TRBV-TRBJ cluster analysis.

About this clonotype itself: Its specific antigen is unknown.

Beyond this particular receptor, the publication reports: Naive CXCR3-negative and CXCR3-positive cells from the same donor showed similar TRBV-TRBJ usage, whereas memory cells showed distinct patterns. Surface CD5, linked to self-reactivity in mice, was comparable between naive subsets; TCR interaction strength was therefore also inferred from TRB CDR3 physicochemical properties. Comparably high repertoire diversity was found in both naive subsets, whereas much lower repertoire diversity was found in memory CD8+ T cells. Because CXCR3 expression was partially decreased after cryopreservation, freshly isolated PBMCs were used for most assays. Compared with CXCR3-negative naive cells, CXCR3-positive naive cells had TRB CDR3s with higher hydrophobicity (lower Kidera factor 4), lower energy, and higher strength and volume indices.

For every CD8+ T cell subset, under 350,000 cells were flow-sorted straight into RLT lysis buffer, and each subset was sorted in triplicate. To keep memory contaminants out, a stringent definition of naive CD8+ T cells was applied: CD45RO-CCR7+CD27+CD95-. Peripheral blood mononuclear cells were isolated from buffy coats using standard density gradient centrifugation. Naive CXCR3-negative and CXCR3-positive CD8+ T cells were flow-sorted using a FACSAria III. Total RNA was extracted from sorted cells using an RNeasy Mini Kit. From cysteine to phenylalanine, the CDR3 is 18 amino acids long. The record lacks a DNA sequence. CDR1 MDHEN and CDR2 SYDVKM are derived from the germline V gene. The sequencer listed for this sample is NextSeq 550. The Human TCR Profiling Kit (MiLaboratory) was used to make UMI-labeled 5' RACE TRB cDNA libraries. cDNA synthesis used the entire amount of extracted RNA, and PCR amplification then used the entire amount of cDNA produced. The libraries were made side by side, with each library going through the same number of PCR cycles. The study's own analysis went as follows. MIGEC and MiXCR extracted about 53,000 +/- 10,000 unique UMI-labeled TRB cDNA molecules per library, requiring at least two reads per UMI. On average, approximately 40,000 +/- 10,000 functional in-frame TRB CDR3 nucleotide clonotypes lacking stop codons were found per library. After each sample was downsampled to 5000 UMI-labeled TRB molecules, VDJtools was used to calculate diversity metrics such as normalized Shannon-Wiener and Chao1. For the central five CDR3 residues, VDJtools calculated physicochemical properties weighted by clonotype size, namely interaction energy, strength, volume and Kidera factor 4. TCRdb reprocessed the reads, reporting each CDR3 protein sequence once and no DNA. TCRdb, rather than the study authors, made the V and J calls. The sample's table lists a count of around 140,000 distinct CDR3 sequences. The ten largest clones capture less than 0.55% of the sample.

This sequence originates from a human donor in good health. Some clones in this sample may be carry-over from other donors' samples. Here the chain combines TRBV28 and TRBJ2-1; absent DNA, TCRdb's TRBD1 call cannot be checked. Sequenced sample: naive CXCR3- CD8+ T cells from blood. The cell subset or site label on this specimen signifies: CD45RO-CCR7+CD27+CD95- naive CD8+ T cells lacking CXCR3 (TNR3-). The CDR3 protein: CASSFLRGASYTGGEQFF.